This T cell receptor (beta chain) comes out of a study of identical twins. Each cDNA held unique molecular identifiers, and template switching gave it a universal primer site. TCRdb analysed the 5' RACE reads with MiXCR anew, one entry per CDR3 protein. Among roughly 700,000 distinct CDR3 sequences, under 9% were seen once, and the ten largest hold 0.98%. In this sample, this clonotype turned up many times. V was pared by 1 base and J by 6 bases, with 13 bases between. The CDR3 has 14 residues. Germline CDR1 reads DFQATT; CDR2 reads SNEGSKA (reference sequence). The same sample was also studied in work on yellow fever vaccine responses in identical twins.

The receptor comes from a woman younger than 30 in good health. The sequencing input was PBMCs. The chain carries TRBV20-1 and TRBJ2-1; maybe TRBD2 (6 bases). CDR3 sequence (DNA): TGCAGTGCTAGAGGTTTGGGTAGCGGCAATGAGCAGTTCTTC. Translation gives CSARGLGSGNEQFF.